This T cell receptor (beta chain) came from a study of CD8 T cells in ankylosing spondylitis. Study-level points and caveats: In synovial fluid and blood from reactive arthritis, some motif variants were previously reported. Disease-linked clones were reportedly significantly enriched in matched ankylosing spondylitis synovial fluid. In ankylosing spondylitis blood, a motif of fewer than 10 highly homologous TCR beta variants appeared characteristic.

One entry per CDR3 protein results from TCRdb running MiXCR on the 5' RACE reads. This table holds a few hundred thousand distinct CDR3 sequences, approximately 8% found once. V lost 5 bases to trimming and J lost 2 bases; unmatched junction nucleotides: 8. Germline loops: CDR1 MNHNS, CDR2 SASEGT. This CDR3 contains 16 residues. Comment on this clonotype: The target antigen is unknown.

The rearrangement joins TRBV6-1 to TRBJ1-2; 10 bases match TRBD1. What was sequenced was blood, either unsorted or a sorted T cell fraction (not recorded which). This clonotype originated in a male donor with ankylosing spondylitis. The CDR3 region is CASSPERTGGNYGYTF. CDR3 bases: TGTGCCAGCAGTCCCGAAAGGACAGGGGGAAACTATGGCTACACCTTC.